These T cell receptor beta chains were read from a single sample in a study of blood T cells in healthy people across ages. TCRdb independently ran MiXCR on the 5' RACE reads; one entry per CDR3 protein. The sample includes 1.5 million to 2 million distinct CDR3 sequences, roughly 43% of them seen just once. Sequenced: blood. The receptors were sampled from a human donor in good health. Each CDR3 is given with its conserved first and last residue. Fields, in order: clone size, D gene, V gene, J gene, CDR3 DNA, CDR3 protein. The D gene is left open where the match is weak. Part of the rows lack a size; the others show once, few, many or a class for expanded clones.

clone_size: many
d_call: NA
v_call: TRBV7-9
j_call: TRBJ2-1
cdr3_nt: TGTGCCAGCAGCCTTTCTCAAATGCAGTTCTTC
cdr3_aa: CASSLSQMQFF

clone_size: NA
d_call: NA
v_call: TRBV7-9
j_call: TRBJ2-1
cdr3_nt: TGTGCCAGCAGCGACCCGACTAGTGTTTATGAGCAGTTCTTC
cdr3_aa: CASSDPTSVYEQFF

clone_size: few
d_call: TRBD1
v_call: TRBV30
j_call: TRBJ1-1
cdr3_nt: TGTGCCTGGAGTTCCACTACAGGGGGCACTGAAGCTTTCTTT
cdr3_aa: CAWSSTTGGTEAFF

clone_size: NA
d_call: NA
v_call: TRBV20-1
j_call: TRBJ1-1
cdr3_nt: TGCAGTGCTAGAGATGTAGGTGGGCTCACTGAAGCTTTCTTT
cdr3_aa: CSARDVGGLTEAFF

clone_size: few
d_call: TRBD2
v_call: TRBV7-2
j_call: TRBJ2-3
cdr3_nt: TGTGCCAGCAGCGAATCCGGGACTATGGTGTATTTT
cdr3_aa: CASSESGTMVYF

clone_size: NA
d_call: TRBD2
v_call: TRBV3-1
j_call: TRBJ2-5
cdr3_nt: TGTGCCAGCAGCCAAGAATTAGCGGGGGGGCCACGACAAGAGACCCAGTACTTC
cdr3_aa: CASSQELAGGPRQETQYF

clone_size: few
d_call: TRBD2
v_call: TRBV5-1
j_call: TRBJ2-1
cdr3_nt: TGCGCCAGCAGCTCCGGACTAGCGGGGGGCCTTTACAATGAGCAGTTCTTC
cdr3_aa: CASSSGLAGGLYNEQFF

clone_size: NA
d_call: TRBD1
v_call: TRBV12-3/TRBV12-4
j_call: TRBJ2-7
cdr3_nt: TGTGCCAGCCTCAGGGACAGGGCCCCCTACGAGCAGTACTTC
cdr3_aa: CASLRDRAPYEQYF

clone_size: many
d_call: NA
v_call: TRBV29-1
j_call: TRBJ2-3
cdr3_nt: TGCAGCGTTGCCCTCCCGGACTACGACACAGATACGCAGTATTTT
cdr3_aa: CSVALPDYDTDTQYF

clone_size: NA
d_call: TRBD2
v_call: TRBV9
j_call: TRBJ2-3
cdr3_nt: TGTGCCAGCAGCGTGAGCGGTAGCGGGGTAAAAGATACGCAGTATTTT
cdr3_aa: CASSVSGSGVKDTQYF

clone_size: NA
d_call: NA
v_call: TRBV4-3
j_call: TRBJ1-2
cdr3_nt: TGCGCCAGCAGCCAAGTTCGGGGTGGCTATGGCTACACCTTC
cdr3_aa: CASSQVRGGYGYTF

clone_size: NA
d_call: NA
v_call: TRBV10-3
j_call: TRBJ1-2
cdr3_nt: TGTGCCATCAGTGGTTCGAGAGAGGGCTACACCTTC
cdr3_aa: CAISGSREGYTF

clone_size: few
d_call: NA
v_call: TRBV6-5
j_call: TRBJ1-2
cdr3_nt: TGTGCCAGCACCCCGTCGATCCTAAATTATGGCTACACCTTC
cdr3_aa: CASTPSILNYGYTF

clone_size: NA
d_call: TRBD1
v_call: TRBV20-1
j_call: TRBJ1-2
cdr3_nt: TGCAGTGCTAGAGTCACCGGGACAGGGTCGGTTTCCTATGGCTACACCTTC
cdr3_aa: CSARVTGTGSVSYGYTF

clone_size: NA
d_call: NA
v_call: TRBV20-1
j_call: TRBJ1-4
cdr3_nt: TGCAGTGCTAGAGCGTGGGGGGCGCGAACTAATGAAAAACTGTTTTTT
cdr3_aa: CSARAWGARTNEKLFF

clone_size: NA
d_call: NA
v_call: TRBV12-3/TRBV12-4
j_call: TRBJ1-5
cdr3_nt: TGTGCCAGCAGTTCTTGGGCCGGGGGCTATCAGCCCCAGCATTTT
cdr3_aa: CASSSWAGGYQPQHF

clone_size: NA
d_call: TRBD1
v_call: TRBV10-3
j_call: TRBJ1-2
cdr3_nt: TGTGCCATCACTCAACAGGGGGAATATGGCTACACCTTC
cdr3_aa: CAITQQGEYGYTF

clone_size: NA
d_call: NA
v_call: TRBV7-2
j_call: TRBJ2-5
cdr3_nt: TGTGCCAGCAGCACAGGGAGAGAGGAGACCCAGTACTTC
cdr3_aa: CASSTGREETQYF

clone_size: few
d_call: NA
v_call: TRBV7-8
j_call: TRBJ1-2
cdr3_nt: TGTGCCAGCAGCTTAGAGCGTCCGGGCAGTTTTGGCTACACCTTC
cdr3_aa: CASSLERPGSFGYTF

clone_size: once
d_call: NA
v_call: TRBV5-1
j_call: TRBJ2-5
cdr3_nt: TGCGCCAGCAGCCTAAGGGGTGGAACTTTGGAGGAGCAGTACTTC
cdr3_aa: CASSLRGGTLEEQYF

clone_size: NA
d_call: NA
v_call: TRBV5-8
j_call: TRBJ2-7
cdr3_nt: TGTGCCAGCAGCTTCCTTGACGGAGGGCAGTACTTC
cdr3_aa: CASSFLDGGQYF

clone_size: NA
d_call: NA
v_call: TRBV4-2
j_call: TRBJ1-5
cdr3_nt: TGTGCCAGCAGCCAAGGACAGAATTTACAGCCCCAGCATTTT
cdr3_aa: CASSQGQNLQPQHF

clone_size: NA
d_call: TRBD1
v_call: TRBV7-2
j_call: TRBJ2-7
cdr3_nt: TGTGCCAGCAGCCCTACTGCTCAGGGGGTCTACGAGCAGTACTTC
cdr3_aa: CASSPTAQGVYEQYF

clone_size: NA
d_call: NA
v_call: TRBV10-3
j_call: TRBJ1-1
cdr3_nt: TGTGCCATCAGTGAGACCTTAATACTACAGGGATCCACTGAAGCTTTCTTT
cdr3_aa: CAISETLILQGSTEAFF

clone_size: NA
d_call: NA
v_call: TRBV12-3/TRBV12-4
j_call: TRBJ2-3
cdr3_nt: TGTGCCAGCACGGTCGGGTCGAGCACAGATACGGAGTATTTT
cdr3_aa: CASTVGSSTDTEYF

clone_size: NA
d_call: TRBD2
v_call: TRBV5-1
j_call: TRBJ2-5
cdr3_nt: TGCGCCAGCAGCTTGGACCGACTAGCGGGGTTGGAGACCCAGTACTTC
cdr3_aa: CASSLDRLAGLETQYF

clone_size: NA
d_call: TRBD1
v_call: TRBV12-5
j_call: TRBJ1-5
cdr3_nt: TGTGCTAGTGGTTCAGGACAGGGGGATCGGCCCCAGCATTTT
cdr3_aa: CASGSGQGDRPQHF

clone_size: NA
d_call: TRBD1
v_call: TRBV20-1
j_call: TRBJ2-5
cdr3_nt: TGCAGTGCTCCGGACAGGGCAGAGACCCAGTACTTC
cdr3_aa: CSAPDRAETQYF

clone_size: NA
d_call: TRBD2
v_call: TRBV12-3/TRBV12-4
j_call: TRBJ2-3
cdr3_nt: TGTGCCAGCAGTTTACTAGCGGGGGGGTCTGGCACAGATACGCAGTATTTT
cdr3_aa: CASSLLAGGSGTDTQYF

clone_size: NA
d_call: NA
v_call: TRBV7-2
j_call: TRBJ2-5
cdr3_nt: TGTGCCAGCAGCTTCGTGGAATCAGGGAAAGAGACCCAGTACTTC
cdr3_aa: CASSFVESGKETQYF

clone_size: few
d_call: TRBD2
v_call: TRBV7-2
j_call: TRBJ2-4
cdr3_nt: TGTGCCAGCAGCACCGACTTAGCGGGGGGCGAAAACATTCAGTACTTC
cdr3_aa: CASSTDLAGGENIQYF

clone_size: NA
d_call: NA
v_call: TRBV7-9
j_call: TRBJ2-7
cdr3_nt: TGTGCCAGCAGCGTCGACGGATACTACGAGCAGTACTTC
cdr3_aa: CASSVDGYYEQYF

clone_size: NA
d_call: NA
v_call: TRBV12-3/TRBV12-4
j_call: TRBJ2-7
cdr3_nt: TGTGCCAGCAGTCGCACCCATGGGCTAGGTATGGACTACGAGCAGTACTTC
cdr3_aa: CASSRTHGLGMDYEQYF

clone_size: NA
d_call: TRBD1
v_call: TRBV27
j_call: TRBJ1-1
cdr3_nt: TGTGCCAGCAGTTCGCCAAACAGGGGGTTGTGGACTGAAGCTTTCTTT
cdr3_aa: CASSSPNRGLWTEAFF

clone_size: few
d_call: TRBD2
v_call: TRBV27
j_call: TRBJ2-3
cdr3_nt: TGTGCCAGCAGTTTATTCGGACTAGAAAGCAGCACAGATACGCAGTATTTT
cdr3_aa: CASSLFGLESSTDTQYF